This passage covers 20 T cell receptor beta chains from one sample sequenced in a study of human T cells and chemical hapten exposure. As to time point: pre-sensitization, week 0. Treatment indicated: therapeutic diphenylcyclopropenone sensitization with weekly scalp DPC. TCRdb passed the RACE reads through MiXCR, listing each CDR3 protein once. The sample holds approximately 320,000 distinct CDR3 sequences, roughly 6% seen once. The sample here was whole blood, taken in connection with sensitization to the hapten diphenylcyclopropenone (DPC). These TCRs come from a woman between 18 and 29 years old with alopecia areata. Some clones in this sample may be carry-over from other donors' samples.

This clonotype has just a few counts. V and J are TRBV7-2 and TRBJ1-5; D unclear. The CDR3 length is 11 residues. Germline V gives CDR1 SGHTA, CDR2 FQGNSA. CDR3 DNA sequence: TGTGGAGTCGGTAGCAATCAGCCCCAGCATTTT. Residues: CGVGSNQPQHF.

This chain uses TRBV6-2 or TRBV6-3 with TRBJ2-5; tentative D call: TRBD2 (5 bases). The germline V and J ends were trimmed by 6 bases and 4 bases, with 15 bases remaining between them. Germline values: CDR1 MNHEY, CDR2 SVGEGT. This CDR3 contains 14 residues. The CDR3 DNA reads TGTGCCAGCAGATCCGACAAGGCGGGAGAGACCCAGTACTTC. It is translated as CASRSDKAGETQYF.

The CDR3 coding sequence is TGCAGTGCTGGTCCGGCTAGCGGGTACAATGAGCAGTTCTTC. Translated, it gives CSAGPASGYNEQFF. V gene TRBV20-1 combines with J gene TRBJ2-1; TRBD2 aligns across 8 bases. The germline V gene encodes CDR1 DFQATT and CDR2 SNEGSKA (reference sequence). The CDR3 is made up of 14 amino acids. Trimming took 5 bases from V and 4 from J; bases not matched to a gene: 7.

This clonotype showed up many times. In DNA, the CDR3 is TGTGCCAGCAGAGGACTAGGTTCCTACAATGAGCAGTTCTTC. Its protein product is CASRGLGSYNEQFF. The chain uses TRBV7-2 and TRBJ2-1, with 7 bases fitting TRBD2. Germline-derived CDR1 and CDR2 are SGHTA and FQGNSA. This CDR3 has 14 residues. V dropped 6 bases and J dropped 1; count of bases not matched to a gene: 3.

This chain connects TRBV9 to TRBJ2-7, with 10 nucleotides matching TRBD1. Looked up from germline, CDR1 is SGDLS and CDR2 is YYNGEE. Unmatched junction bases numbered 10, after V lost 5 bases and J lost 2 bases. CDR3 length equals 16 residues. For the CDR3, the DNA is TGTGCCAGCAGACCCGGACAGGGGGGTCCCACCTACGAGCAGTACTTC. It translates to CASRPGQGGPTYEQYF. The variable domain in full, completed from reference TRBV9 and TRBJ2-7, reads DSGVTQTPKHLITATGQRVTLRCSPRSGDLSVYWYQQSLDQGLQFLIQYYNGEERAKGNILERFSAQQFPDLHSELNLSSLELGDSALYFCASRPGQGGPTYEQYFGPGTRLTVT.

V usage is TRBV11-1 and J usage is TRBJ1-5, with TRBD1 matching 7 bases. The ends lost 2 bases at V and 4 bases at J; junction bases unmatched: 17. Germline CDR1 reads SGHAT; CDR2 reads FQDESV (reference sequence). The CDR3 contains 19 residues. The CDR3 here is CASSLPTGDDDKTNQPQHF. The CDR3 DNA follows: TGTGCCAGCAGCTTACCCACAGGGGACGACGATAAAACGAATCAGCCCCAGCATTTT.

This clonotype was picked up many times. CDR3 bases: TGTGCCAGCAGCCCCAGGGGGGGGGGCGCTGATAACTATGGCTACACCTTC. Translating gives CASSPRGGGADNYGYTF. The chain links TRBV7-6 to TRBJ1-2; 7 nucleotides match TRBD1. The germline CDR1 and CDR2 sequences are SGHVS and FNYEAQ. The ends lost 5 bases at V and 1 base at J; junction bases unmatched: 13. The CDR3 runs 17 residues.

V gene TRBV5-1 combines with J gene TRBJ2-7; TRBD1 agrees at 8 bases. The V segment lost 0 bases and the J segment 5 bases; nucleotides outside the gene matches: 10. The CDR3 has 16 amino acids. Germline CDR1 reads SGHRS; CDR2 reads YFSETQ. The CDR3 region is CASSLAGTGGSNEQYF. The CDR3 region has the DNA TGCGCCAGCAGCTTGGCTGGGACAGGAGGTAGCAACGAGCAGTACTTC.

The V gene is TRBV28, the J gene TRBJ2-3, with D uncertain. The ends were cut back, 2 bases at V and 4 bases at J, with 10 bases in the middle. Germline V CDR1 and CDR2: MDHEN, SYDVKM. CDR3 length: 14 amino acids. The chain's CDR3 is CASSLNLGPDTQYF. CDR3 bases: TGTGCCAGCAGTTTAAATCTAGGGCCAGATACGCAGTATTTT.

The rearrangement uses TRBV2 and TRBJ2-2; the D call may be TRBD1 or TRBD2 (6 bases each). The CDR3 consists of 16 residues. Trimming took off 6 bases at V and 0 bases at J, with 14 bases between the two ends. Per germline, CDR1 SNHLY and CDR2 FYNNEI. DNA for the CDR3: TGTGCCAGCAGGGGAGGACAGACTGCGAACACCGGGGAGCTGTTTTTT. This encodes CASRGGQTANTGELFF.

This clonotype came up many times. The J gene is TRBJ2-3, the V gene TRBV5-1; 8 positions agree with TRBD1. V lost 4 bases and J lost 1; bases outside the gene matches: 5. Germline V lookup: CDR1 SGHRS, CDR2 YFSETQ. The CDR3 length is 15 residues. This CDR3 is CASSMGQDRTDTQYF. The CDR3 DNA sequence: TGCGCCAGCAGCATGGGACAGGACCGCACAGATACGCAGTATTTT.

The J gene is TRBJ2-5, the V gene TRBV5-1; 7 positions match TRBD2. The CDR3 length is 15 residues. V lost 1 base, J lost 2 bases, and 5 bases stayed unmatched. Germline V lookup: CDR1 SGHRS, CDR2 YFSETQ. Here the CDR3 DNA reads TGCGCCAGCAGCTTGTATGCGGGGGAACAAGAGACCCAGTACTTC. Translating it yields CASSLYAGEQETQYF.

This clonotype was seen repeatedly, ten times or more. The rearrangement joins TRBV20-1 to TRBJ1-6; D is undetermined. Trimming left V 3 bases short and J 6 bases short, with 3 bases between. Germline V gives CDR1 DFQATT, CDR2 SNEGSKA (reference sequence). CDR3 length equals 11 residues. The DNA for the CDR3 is TGCAGTGCTAGCCTTAATTCACCCCTCCACTTT. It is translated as CSASLNSPLHF.

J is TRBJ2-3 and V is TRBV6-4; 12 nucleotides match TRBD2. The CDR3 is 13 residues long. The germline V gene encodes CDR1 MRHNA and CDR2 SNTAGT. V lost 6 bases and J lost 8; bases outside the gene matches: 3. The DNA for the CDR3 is TGTGCCAGCAGCGCTAGCGGGGGGGGTACGCAGTATTTT. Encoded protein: CASSASGGGTQYF.

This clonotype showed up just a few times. The CDR3 DNA reads as TGCGCCAGCAGCCATGAAGACGGTCGGGTCTACGAGCAGTACTTC. Its protein product is CASSHEDGRVYEQYF. This chain connects TRBV4-1 to TRBJ2-7; the D is unclear. CDR3 length: 15 residues. Per germline, CDR1 MGHRA and CDR2 YSYEKL. V shed 3 bases and J shed 3 bases, with 15 bases lying between them.

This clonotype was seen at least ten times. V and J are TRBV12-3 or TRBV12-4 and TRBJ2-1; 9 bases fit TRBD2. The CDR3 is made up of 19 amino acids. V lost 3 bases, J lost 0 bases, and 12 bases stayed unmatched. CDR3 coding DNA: TGTGCCAGCAGTTTCCTAGCGGGGCCACGGAGGCCCTCCTACAATGAGCAGTTCTTC. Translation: CASSFLAGPRRPSYNEQFF.

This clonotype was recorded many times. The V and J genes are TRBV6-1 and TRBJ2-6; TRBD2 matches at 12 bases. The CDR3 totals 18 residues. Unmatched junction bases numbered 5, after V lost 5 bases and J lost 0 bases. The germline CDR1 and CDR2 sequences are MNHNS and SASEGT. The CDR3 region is CASSNRLAGDSGANVLTF. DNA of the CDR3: TGTGCCAGCAGTAACAGACTAGCGGGGGACTCTGGGGCCAACGTCCTGACTTTC.

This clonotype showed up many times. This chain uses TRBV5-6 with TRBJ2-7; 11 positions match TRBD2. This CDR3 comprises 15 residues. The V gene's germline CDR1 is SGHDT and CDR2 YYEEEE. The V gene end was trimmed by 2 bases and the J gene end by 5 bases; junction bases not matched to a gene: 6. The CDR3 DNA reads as TGTGCCAGCAGCTTCTCGACTAGCGGGGAGGACGAGCAGTACTTC. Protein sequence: CASSFSTSGEDEQYF.

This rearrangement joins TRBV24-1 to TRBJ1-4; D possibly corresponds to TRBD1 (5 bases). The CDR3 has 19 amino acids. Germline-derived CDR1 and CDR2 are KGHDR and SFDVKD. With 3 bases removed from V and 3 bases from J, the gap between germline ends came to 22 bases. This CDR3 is CATSDARDGWGLANEKLFF. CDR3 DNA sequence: TGTGCCACCAGTGATGCCCGGGACGGATGGGGTCTGGCTAATGAAAAACTGTTTTTT.

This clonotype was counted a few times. Here the CDR3 reads CASSLLQSSYNEQFF. CDR3 bases: TGTGCCAGCAGCTTACTCCAGAGCTCCTACAATGAGCAGTTCTTC. The chain joins TRBV7-2 to TRBJ2-1; D remains ambiguous. The CDR3 covers 15 residues. Germline CDR1 SGHTA, CDR2 FQGNSA. The V end was cut by 2 bases, the J end by 0 bases, with 8 bases between.